This T cell receptor beta chain was observed in a study of blood T cells in healthy people across ages. The CDR3 length is 14 residues. The V gene's germline CDR1 is SNHLY and CDR2 FYNNEI. With V trimmed by 5 bases and J by 5 bases, 7 bases remained unmatched. A second PCR of about 7 to 12 cycles used a sample-barcoded 5' primer and a J-beta primer mix. From the 5' RACE reads, TCRdb called clonotypes with MiXCR, one entry per CDR3 protein. The sample yields roughly 1 million distinct CDR3 sequences, roughly a quarter seen once. This sample also belongs to another study, concerning T cells of mothers and their children.

V usage is TRBV2 and J usage is TRBJ1-2, with 8 bases aligning to TRBD1. The origin of this receptor is a girl aged 2 to 9 in good health. Material: blood. The CDR3 reads CASSPGQGHYGYTF. The CDR3 nucleotides are TGTGCCAGCAGTCCTGGACAGGGCCATTATGGCTACACCTTC.